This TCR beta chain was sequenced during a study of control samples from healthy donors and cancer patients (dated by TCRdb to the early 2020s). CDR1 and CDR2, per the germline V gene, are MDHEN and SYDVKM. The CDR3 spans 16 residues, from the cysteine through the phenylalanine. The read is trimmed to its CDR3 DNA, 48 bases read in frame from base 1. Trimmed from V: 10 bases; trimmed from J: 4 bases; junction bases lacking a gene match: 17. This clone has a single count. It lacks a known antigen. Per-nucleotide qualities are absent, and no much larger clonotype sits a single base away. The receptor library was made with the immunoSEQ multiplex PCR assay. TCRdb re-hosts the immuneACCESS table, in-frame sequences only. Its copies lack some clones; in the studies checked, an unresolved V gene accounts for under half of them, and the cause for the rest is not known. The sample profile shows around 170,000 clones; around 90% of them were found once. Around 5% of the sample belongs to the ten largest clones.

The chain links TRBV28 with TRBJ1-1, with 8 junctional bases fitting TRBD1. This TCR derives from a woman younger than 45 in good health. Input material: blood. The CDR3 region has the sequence CATTPGGGGGATEAFF. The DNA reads TGTGCCACCACCCCAGGGGGCGGCGGCGGGGCCACTGAAGCTTTCTTT.